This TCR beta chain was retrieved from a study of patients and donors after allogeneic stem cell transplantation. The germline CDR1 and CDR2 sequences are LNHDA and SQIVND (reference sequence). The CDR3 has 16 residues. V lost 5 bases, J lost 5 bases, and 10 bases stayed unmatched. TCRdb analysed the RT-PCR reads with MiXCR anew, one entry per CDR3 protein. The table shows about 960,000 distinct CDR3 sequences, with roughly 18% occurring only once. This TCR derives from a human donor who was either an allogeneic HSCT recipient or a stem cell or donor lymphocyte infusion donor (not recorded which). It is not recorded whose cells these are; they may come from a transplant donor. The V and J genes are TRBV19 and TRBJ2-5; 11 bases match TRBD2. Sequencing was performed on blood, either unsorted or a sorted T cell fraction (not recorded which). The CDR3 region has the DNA TGTGCCAGTAGTCGTGGACTAGCGGGTCAGGGGGAGACCCAGTACTTC. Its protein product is CASSRGLAGQGETQYF.